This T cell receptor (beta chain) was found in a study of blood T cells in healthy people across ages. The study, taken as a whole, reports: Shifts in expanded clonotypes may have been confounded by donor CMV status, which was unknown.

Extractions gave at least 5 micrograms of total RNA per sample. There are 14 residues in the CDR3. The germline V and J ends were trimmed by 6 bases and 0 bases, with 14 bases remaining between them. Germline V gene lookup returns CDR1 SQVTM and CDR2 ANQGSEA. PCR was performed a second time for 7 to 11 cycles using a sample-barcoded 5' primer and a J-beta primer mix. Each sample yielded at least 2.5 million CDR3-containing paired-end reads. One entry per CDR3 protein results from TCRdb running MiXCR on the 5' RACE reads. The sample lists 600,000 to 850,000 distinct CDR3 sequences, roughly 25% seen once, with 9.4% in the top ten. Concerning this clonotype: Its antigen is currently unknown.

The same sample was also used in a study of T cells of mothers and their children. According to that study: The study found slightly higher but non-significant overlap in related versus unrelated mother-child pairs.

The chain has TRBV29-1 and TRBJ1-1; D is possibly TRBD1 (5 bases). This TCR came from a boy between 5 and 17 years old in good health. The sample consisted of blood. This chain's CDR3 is CSVGGGLMNTEAFF. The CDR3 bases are TGCAGCGTCGGGGGGGGATTAATGAACACTGAAGCTTTCTTT.